This entry describes one T cell receptor (beta chain). The sample originates from a study of control samples from healthy donors and cancer patients. The CDR3 is made up of 16 amino acids. With V trimmed by 5 bases and J by 5 bases, 10 bases remained unmatched. Germline V gene sequence: CDR1 SGHTA, CDR2 FQGNSA. Clones were sequenced by immunoSEQ multiplex PCR, and TCRdb holds only the in-frame ones, with some missing. Of approximately 150,000 clones in the sample, 89% are singletons; the top ten hold roughly 5%. Sequencing was done on a sample of blood. The chain uses TRBV7-2 and TRBJ2-2, with 8 bases fitting TRBD1. This receptor was identified in a man aged 25-45 years in good health. The CDR3 DNA reads TGTGCCAGCAGCGAGACAGGGGCTACTGGGACCGGGGAGCTGTTTTTT. Its protein product is CASSETGATGTGELFF.